This T cell receptor (beta chain) comes out of a study of T cells in Graves' hyperthyroidism and ophthalmopathy (dated by TCRdb to the late 2010s). For context, the study as a whole: Peripheral blood samples were taken at the time of initial diagnosis, prior to any treatment. The study also compared thyroid tissue and blood T-cell repertoires from over 5 Graves' hyperthyroidism patients. Once sampling was done, hyperthyroidism patients were given methimazole at a starting dose of 30 mg daily, whereas ophthalmopathy patients were given high-dose intravenous methylprednisolone. TCR Vbeta CDR3 sequencing of roughly 140 peripheral blood samples (approximately 44 ophthalmopathy, some 75 hyperthyroidism and around 17 progressor patients) is reported in the paper. The 75 to 100 discovery patients were divided at random into training and test sets in a 7:3 ratio. To identify distinguishing TCR V-J signatures, a discovery cohort of 90 to 100 patients was used, comprising fewer than 45 with Graves' ophthalmopathy and some 60 with stable Graves' hyperthyroidism. Prospective prediction of ophthalmopathy was tested in an independent validation cohort of approximately 18 hyperthyroidism patients and 17 patients who later progressed to ophthalmopathy.

Results and caveats for the whole study, not just this receptor: Blood samples also contained most of the expanded thyroid clonotypes (frequency above 0.001), which suggests that blood repertoires may reflect thyroid immune responses. In validation, the model predicted progression to ophthalmopathy with approximately 70% sensitivity and less than 75% specificity, a median of about 6 months before onset. Sample size was not statistically predetermined, and investigators were not blinded to group allocation. A 13 V-J signature model separated ophthalmopathy from stable hyperthyroidism, with about 90% sensitivity and 81.08% specificity in cross-validation and 80%/75% in testing.

This clonotype was seen repeatedly, ten times or more. Its antigen is currently not known. The limits of the CDR3 on the DNA are not certain, so only TCRdb's listed CDR3 is given. According to the germline V gene, CDR1 reads MGHRA and CDR2 reads YSYEKL. The CDR3 has 16 amino acids, counting the end cysteine and phenylalanine. The TCR beta CDR3 regions were amplified from the RNA transcripts. The first round of RT-PCR for the TCR CDR3 was performed with the HTBI primer set and the Qiagen OneStep RT-PCR kit. Libraries were constructed in a second round of multiplex PCR, after which size selection and purification were carried out. Paired-end sequencing of the libraries was performed with 100 bp reads on an Illumina HiSeq2000. As for the authors' bioinformatics: SOAPnuke was used to process the raw data, throwing out any read that contained adapters or uncalled bases, had a mean Phred below 15, or lacked an exact constant-primer or identifier match. COPE v1.2.5 was used to merge the high-quality paired reads, and each unique nucleotide sequence was defined as a clonotype. MiTCR v1.1 was used to align the clonotypes against IMGT TRBV, TRBD and TRBJ reference segments. Only V-J combinations with frequency above 0.0001, covering 99.2% of repertoires, were analysed. A TCS score was defined as the ratio of F50 (clonal expansion) to E x V (chaos), with BLOSUM62-based TCRdist applied between CDR3 peptides within each V-J. Welch's t-statistics and random forest reduced just over 500 V-J features to 13, which were used in a naive Bayes classifier (R e1071). TCRdb reanalyzed the raw reads on its own, using fastp at Q25 for trimming and MiXCR for clone calling, and kept in-frame beta chains. Rows with one shared CDR3 protein collapse into an entry with the most common genes and DNA. V and J calls and clone size were set by TCRdb, not the authors. The sample records about 640,000 distinct CDR3 sequences, 13% to 15% of which are singletons. The top ten constitute about an eighth of the sample.

In the ophthalmopathy patients, disease was moderately to severely active, with a Clinical Activity Score of 3 or more, a NOSPECS grade of 4 or more, and a duration of less than 3 months. Exclusion was applied to patients with uncontrolled infections, other autoimmune diseases, pregnancy or lactation. Diagnoses relied on clinical symptoms, serum thyroxine and TRAb, thyroid ultrasound and orbital computed tomography. PBMCs were isolated from approximately 10 ml of fresh peripheral blood by Ficoll-Paque density gradient centrifugation. Trizol reagent was used to extract total RNA, and RNA quality was then checked on an Agilent 2100 Bioanalyzer.

Specimen: blood. The TCR sequence derives from a woman in her fifties or sixties with Graves' ophthalmopathy. The chain is made from TRBV4-1 and TRBJ1-5; the table's D call of TRBD1 was not tested on the DNA. The CDR3 region has the sequence CASSQGLRGRQETQHF.